The text below deals with one T cell receptor (beta chain). Antigen specificity is unknown. This record comes from a study of T cells after posttransplantation cyclophosphamide. Findings of the study overall: Recipient CMV seropositivity and CMV reactivation strongly tracked TRB clonality. Tissue-infiltrating T cells from skin or gut overlapped little with blood T cells. Donor CD8+ memory clones often dominated recipient blood repertoires at later times.

Generated by immunoSEQ multiplex PCR, the TCRdb table keeps only in-frame clones and is missing some. In total the sample includes 20,000 to 30,000 clones, none of them seen once. Germline-derived CDR1 and CDR2 are SGHTA and FQGNSA. This CDR3 comprises 15 residues. V lost 5 bases, J lost 7 bases, and 18 bases lay in between. Sequences were obtained from PBMCs. The V call is TRBV7-2, the J call TRBJ1-5; a possible D gene is TRBD1 (6 bases). The sequence derives from a woman between 45 and 65 years old in good health, CMV-negative, and a related stem cell transplant donor. CDR3 coding DNA: TGTGCCAGCAGCCGGGGGAGGGGGGGGCACCAGCCCCAGCATTTT. Its protein is CASSRGRGGHQPQHF.